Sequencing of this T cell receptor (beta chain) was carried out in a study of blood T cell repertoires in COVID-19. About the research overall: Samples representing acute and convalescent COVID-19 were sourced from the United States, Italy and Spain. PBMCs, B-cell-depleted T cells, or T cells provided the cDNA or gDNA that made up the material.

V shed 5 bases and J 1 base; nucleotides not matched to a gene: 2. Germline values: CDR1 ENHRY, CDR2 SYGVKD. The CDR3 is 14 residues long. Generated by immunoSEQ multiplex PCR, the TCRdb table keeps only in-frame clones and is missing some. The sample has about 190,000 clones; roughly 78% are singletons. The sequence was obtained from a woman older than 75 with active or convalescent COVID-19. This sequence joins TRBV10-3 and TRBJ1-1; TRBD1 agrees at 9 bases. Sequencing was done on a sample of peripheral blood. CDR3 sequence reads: CAISQGQGNTEAFF. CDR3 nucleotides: TGTGCCATCAGTCAGGGACAGGGGAACACTGAAGCTTTCTTT.